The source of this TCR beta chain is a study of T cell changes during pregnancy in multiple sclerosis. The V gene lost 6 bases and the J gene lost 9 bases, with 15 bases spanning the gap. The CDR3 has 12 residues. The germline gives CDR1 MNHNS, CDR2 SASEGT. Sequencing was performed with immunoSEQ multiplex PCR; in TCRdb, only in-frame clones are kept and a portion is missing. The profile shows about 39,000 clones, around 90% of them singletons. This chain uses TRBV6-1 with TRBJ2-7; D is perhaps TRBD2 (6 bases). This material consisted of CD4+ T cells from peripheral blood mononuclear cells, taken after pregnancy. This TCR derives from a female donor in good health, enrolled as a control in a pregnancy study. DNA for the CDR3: TGTGCCAGCAGCGAGGGACTCCCCAGGCAGTACTTC. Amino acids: CASSEGLPRQYF.